These T cell receptor beta chains were read from a single sample in a study of blood T cells in healthy people across ages. From the 5' RACE reads, TCRdb called clonotypes with MiXCR, one entry per CDR3 protein. The sample carries 800,000 to 950,000 distinct CDR3 sequences, 25% to 30% recorded once. These data were likewise used in another study, on T cells of mothers and their children.

The sequenced sample was blood. Receptors were obtained from a woman in her thirties or forties in good health. Each CDR3 is given with its conserved first and last residue. The D gene is left open where the match is weak. Size is omitted from some rows. Given values are once, few, many or a class for expanded clones.

>TRBV15|TRBJ2-1|many|-
CATSILWRDEQFF
TGTGCCACCAGCATCCTCTGGAGGGATGAGCAGTTCTTC
>TRBV7-8|TRBJ2-7|-|TRBD1
CASSLVRSGQGSDEQYF
TGTGCCAGCAGCTTAGTCCGCTCGGGACAGGGGAGCGACGAGCAGTACTTC
>TRBV5-5|TRBJ2-3|few|-
CASSFGLISTDTQYF
TGTGCCAGCAGCTTCGGACTAATATCCACAGATACGCAGTATTTT
>TRBV24-1|TRBJ2-1|-|TRBD2
CATSEPGLAGGRGGNEQFF
TGTGCCACCAGTGAGCCGGGACTAGCGGGGGGGCGAGGGGGCAATGAGCAGTTCTTC
>TRBV29-1|TRBJ1-1|few|-
CSVVFPGTEAFF
TGCAGCGTTGTTTTCCCGGGCACTGAAGCTTTCTTT
>TRBV5-1|TRBJ2-1|many|-
CASSLGGGASYNEQFF
TGCGCCAGCAGCTTGGGTGGGGGCGCATCCTACAATGAGCAGTTCTTC
>TRBV19|TRBJ2-4|-|-
CASSPSRGWNIQYF
TGTGCCAGTAGTCCAAGCAGGGGTTGGAACATTCAGTACTTC
>TRBV20-1|TRBJ2-7|many|-
CSASFRQPYEQYF
TGCAGTGCTAGTTTTCGCCAACCCTACGAGCAGTACTTC
>TRBV20-1|TRBJ2-5|many|-
CSATPQGGETQYF
TGCAGTGCTACCCCACAGGGGGGGGAGACCCAGTACTTC
>TRBV28|TRBJ1-1|-|TRBD1
CAIQGVLNTEAFF
TGTGCCATCCAGGGGGTTCTGAACACTGAAGCTTTCTTT
>TRBV7-8|TRBJ1-5|-|-
CASSLAETYSNQPQHF
TGTGCCAGCAGCTTGGCGGAAACCTATAGCAATCAGCCCCAGCATTTT
>TRBV28|TRBJ2-7|few|-
CASSLSGFAGLNDEQYF
TGTGCCAGCAGTTTATCAGGGTTCGCGGGGCTAAACGACGAGCAGTACTTC
>TRBV6-5|TRBJ1-5|few|-
CASSIQGTNQPQHF
TGTGCCAGCAGTATCCAGGGGACAAATCAGCCCCAGCATTTT
>TRBV5-4|TRBJ1-2|-|TRBD1
CASYGQGEGWKGCTF
TGTGCCAGCTATGGACAGGGAGAGGGGTGGAAGGGCTGCACCTTC
>TRBV9|TRBJ2-4|-|TRBD2
CASSFRDGGAKNIQYF
TGTGCCAGCAGTTTCCGGGACGGGGGGGCCAAAAACATTCAGTACTTC
>TRBV7-9|TRBJ2-2|-|-
CASSSEGAGELFF
TGTGCCAGCAGCTCTGAGGGCGCCGGGGAGCTGTTTTTT
>TRBV5-1|TRBJ2-1|many|-
CASSLSQPGRGNEQFF
TGCGCCAGCAGCCTATCCCAACCGGGCCGGGGGAATGAGCAGTTCTTC
>TRBV5-8|TRBJ2-3|-|-
CASSLAVGTSTDTQYF
TGTGCCAGCAGCTTGGCCGTTGGCACTAGCACAGATACGCAGTATTTT